This T cell receptor (beta chain) stems from a study of blood T cell repertoires in COVID-19. Enrolled through a virtual design, the participants were between roughly 18 and 90 years of age and came from 24 US areas. Clinical history as reported by participants underpinned cohort assignment. This CDR3 spans 16 amino acids. Between the trimmed V and J ends, which lost 0 bases and 0 bases, there was a span of 10 bases. Germline loops: CDR1 LGHNA, CDR2 YNFKEQ. The protocol was immunoSEQ multiplex PCR, while the TCRdb copy is restricted to in-frame clones and leaves out a portion. The data contain about 210,000 clones, 88% of them seen just once; the ten biggest clones take up approximately 2.5%.

The receptor's source is a woman aged 40 to 50 with acute COVID-19. The V and J genes are TRBV4-2 and TRBJ2-3, with TRBD1 as a possible D gene (5 bases). Source material: PBMCs or T cells enriched from blood (not recorded which). CDR3 region: CASSQDPGISTDTQYF. The CDR3 nucleotides read TGTGCCAGCAGCCAAGACCCAGGGATAAGCACAGATACGCAGTATTTT.